The clone carrying this TCR beta chain was detected ten times or more. The target antigen is unknown. This entry belongs to a study of shared clonotypes between healthy human individuals. Each subset's genomic DNA was split evenly across several immunoSEQ plates. The table came from immunoSEQ multiplex PCR; TCRdb's copy has only in-frame clones and leaves some out. The sample holds 190,000 or so clones, around 63% seen once. Broader study findings: Four donors held about 4.6% of naive CD4 clonotypes in common.

Only Caucasian adults living in Nashville, Tennessee made up the donor group. V shed 5 bases and J 13 bases; nucleotides not matched to a gene: 12. CDR1 and CDR2 from the germline V gene are PRHDT and FYEKMQ (reference sequence). The CDR3 spans 14 residues. The gene calls are TRBV13 and TRBJ2-1; 9 bases match TRBD1. This receptor was identified in a young man in good health. The sequencing input was memory CD4+ T cells sorted from blood. As for subset: CD45RA-negative fraction. The CDR3 DNA is TGTGCCAGCAGCGTTACAGGGGGCGTTGTAAAACAGTTCTTC. This encodes CASSVTGGVVKQFF.